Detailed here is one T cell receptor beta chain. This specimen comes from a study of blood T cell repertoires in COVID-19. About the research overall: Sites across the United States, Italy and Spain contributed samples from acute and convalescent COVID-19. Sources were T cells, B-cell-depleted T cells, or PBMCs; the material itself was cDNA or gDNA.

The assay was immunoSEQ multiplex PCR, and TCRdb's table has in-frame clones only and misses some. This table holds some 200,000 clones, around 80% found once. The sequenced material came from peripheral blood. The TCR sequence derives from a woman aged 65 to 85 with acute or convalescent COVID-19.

The CDR3 DNA reads TGCGCCAGCAGCTTAGCCGGGACATTCGACCCTGAAGCTTTCTTT. Translation gives CASSLAGTFDPEAFF. The rearrangement joins TRBV5-1 to TRBJ1-1; possible D gene TRBD1, 6 bases. V lost 2 bases, J lost 6 bases, and 17 bases lay in between. Germline V gives CDR1 SGHRS, CDR2 YFSETQ. The CDR3 length is 15 residues.